These 15 T cell receptor beta chains were all obtained from the same sample, sequenced in a study of cytotoxic CD8 clonotypes in ibrutinib-treated CLL. Libraries were prepared by immunoSEQ multiplex PCR; TCRdb keeps only in-frame clonotypes and omits some of them. The profile covers about 180,000 clones, with roughly four fifths appearing a single time and 4.6% taken by the ten largest. The source material was PBMCs, sampled after 24 months of ibrutinib treatment. These receptors were collected from a human donor with chronic lymphocytic leukemia.

The chain is built from TRBV7-9 and TRBJ2-5; tentatively, D is TRBD2 (5 bases). From germline, CDR1 is SEHNR and CDR2 FQNEAQ (reference sequence). The CDR3 is 14 residues long. Trimming removed 1 base from V and 4 bases from J, with 10 bases in between. DNA for the CDR3: TGTGCCAGCAGCTTAGACGGGGTCTCAGAGACCCAGTACTTC. Translation: CASSLDGVSETQYF.

The sample holds a few counts of this clone. The genes are TRBV7-2 and TRBJ2-7; 16 bases fit TRBD2. The CDR3 is 16 residues long. V lost 5 bases to trimming and J lost 2 bases; unmatched junction nucleotides: 3. Germline CDR1 reads SGHTA; CDR2 reads FQGNSA. CDR3 nucleotide sequence: TGTGCCAGCAGCGTAGGGACTAGCGGGAGGGCCTACGAGCAGTACTTC. Amino acids: CASSVGTSGRAYEQYF.

This clone was recorded once. The V and J genes are TRBV4-3 and TRBJ2-2; the match to TRBD2 covers 8 bases. The germline V gene has CDR1 LGHNA and CDR2 YSLEER. CDR3 length: 19 amino acids. Germline trimming cut 0 bases from V and 2 bases from J; bases unmatched to any gene: 11. CDR3 protein: CASSQEVRLAGFNTGELFF. In DNA form, the CDR3 reads TGCGCCAGCAGCCAAGAAGTTAGGCTAGCGGGTTTTAACACCGGGGAGCTGTTTTTT.

The gene calls are TRBV18 and TRBJ1-2; tentative D call: TRBD1 (6 bases). There are 16 residues in the CDR3. Germline loops: CDR1 KGHSH, CDR2 LQKENI. V was trimmed by 1 base and J by 4 bases, leaving 16 bases between them. The CDR3 loop reads CASSPQRDRQFYGYTF. The CDR3 DNA follows: TGTGCCAGCTCACCACAGCGCGACAGGCAATTCTATGGCTACACCTTC.

In this sample, this clone turned up once. The chain combines TRBV7-2 with TRBJ1-2; D is perhaps TRBD1 (5 bases). CDR3 length: 16 residues. CDR1 and CDR2 from the germline V gene are SGHTA and FQGNSA. The ends were cut back, 1 base at V and 4 bases at J, with 16 bases in the middle. For the CDR3, the DNA is TGTGCCAGCAGCTTAGACATAAGCGGCAGGGCCTATGGCTACACCTTC. This sequence encodes CASSLDISGRAYGYTF.

The sample holds a few counts of this clone. V is TRBV30 and J is TRBJ1-4; D unclear. V was cut by 1 base and J by 7 bases, with 10 bases left in between. There are 13 residues in the CDR3. Germline CDR1 and CDR2: GTSNPN and SVGIG (reference sequence). In nucleotides, the CDR3 is TGTGCCTGGAGTGCGGCTTTTGCTGAAAAACTGTTTTTT. It encodes CAWSAAFAEKLFF.

This clone was observed a few times. The rearrangement uses TRBV7-3 and TRBJ2-3; 13 nucleotides match TRBD2. The CDR3 is 16 residues long. With 3 bases clipped from V and 0 bases from J, the junction kept 0 bases outside the gene matches. Germline CDR1 is SGHTA and CDR2 is FQGTGA. The CDR3 reads CASSLGLAGSTDTQYF. In DNA, the CDR3 is TGTGCCAGCAGCTTGGGACTAGCGGGAAGCACAGATACGCAGTATTTT.

The V call is TRBV7-9, the J call TRBJ2-2, with D perhaps being TRBD1 or TRBD2 (5 bases each). Germline V gives CDR1 SEHNR, CDR2 FQNEAQ (reference sequence). V was cut by 2 bases and J by 5 bases, with 12 bases left in between. The CDR3 runs 15 residues. CDR3 loop: CASSLWGTTTGELFF. The CDR3 nucleotides are TGTGCCAGCAGCTTATGGGGGACGACGACCGGGGAGCTGTTTTTT.

CDR3 in amino acids: CASSFSGDNTDTQYF. The DNA of the CDR3 is TGCGCCAGCAGCTTTAGCGGGGATAACACAGATACGCAGTATTTT. The rearrangement uses TRBV5-1 and TRBJ2-3; TRBD2 aligns across 8 bases. Trimming at V came to 2 bases and at J to 2 bases, leaving 4 bases not matched to a gene. Germline V gene lookup returns CDR1 SGHRS and CDR2 YFSETQ. The CDR3 sequence is 15 residues long.

The chain uses TRBV5-1 and TRBJ1-1; tentative D call: TRBD1 (5 bases). Germline CDR1 SGHRS, CDR2 YFSETQ. Trimming left V 4 bases short and J 6 bases short, with 19 bases between. CDR3 length: 15 amino acids. For the CDR3, the DNA is TGCGCCAGCAGCCCATCGGGAGGGGATAGGGCTGAAGCTTTCTTT. It specifies CASSPSGGDRAEAFF.

A remark on this clone: An end of the junction does not agree with germline; a read error may underlie this. The V call is TRBV7-7, the J call TRBJ2-3; TRBD1 agrees at 8 bases. The CDR3 contains 15 residues. Germline CDR1 reads SSHAT; CDR2 reads FNYEAQ (reference sequence). For the CDR3, the DNA is TGTGCTAGCAGCTCCAGGACAGGGAGCACAGATACGCAGTATTTT. As protein: CASSSRTGSTDTQYF.

The chain couples TRBV7-2 to TRBJ1-4; perhaps TRBD1 as D (6 bases). This CDR3 is built from 16 residues. CDR1 is SGHTA and CDR2 is FQGNSA in the germline V gene. V lost 5 bases to trimming and J lost 8 bases, with 21 bases between them. The DNA for the CDR3 is TGTGCCAGCAGCCCCTTTCGTCAGGGGATCCGCGAAAAACTGTTTTTT. This gives the protein CASSPFRQGIREKLFF.

The rearrangement links TRBV5-6 to TRBJ2-1; D gene ambiguous. Germline lookup yields CDR1 SGHDT and CDR2 YYEEEE. The length of the CDR3 is 14 residues. V shed 2 bases and J shed 0 bases, with 6 bases lying between them. CDR3 in DNA: TGTGCCAGCAGCTTAGGAAGCTCCTACAATGAGCAGTTCTTC. Encoded protein: CASSLGSSYNEQFF. The full variable domain, in which reference TRBV5-6 and TRBJ2-1 provide the parts outside the CDR3, is DAGVTQSPTHLIKTRGQQVTLRCSPKSGHDTVSWYQQALGQGPQFIFQYYEEEERQRGNFPDRFSGHQFPNYSSELNVNALLLGDSALYLCASSLGSSYNEQFFGPGTRLTVL.

The J gene is TRBJ1-6, the V gene TRBV6-5, with 7 bases aligning to TRBD1. The CDR3 covers 15 residues. V lost 4 bases to trimming and J lost 9 bases; unmatched junction nucleotides: 9. The germline CDR1 and CDR2 sequences are MNHEY and SVGAGI. The CDR3, as DNA: TGTGCCAGCAGTTCGAGACAGGGTCGCACTTCACCCCTCCACTTT. Amino acid sequence: CASSSRQGRTSPLHF.

The chain uses TRBV4-2 and TRBJ2-5; TRBD1 matches at 9 bases. V lost 1 base to trimming and J lost 1 base; unmatched junction nucleotides: 7. Germline V CDR1 and CDR2: LGHNA, YNFKEQ. The CDR3 is made up of 17 amino acids. The CDR3 spells CASSQVGRQGVQETQYF. The CDR3 DNA sequence: TGTGCCAGCAGCCAAGTGGGGCGACAGGGGGTCCAAGAGACCCAGTACTTC.